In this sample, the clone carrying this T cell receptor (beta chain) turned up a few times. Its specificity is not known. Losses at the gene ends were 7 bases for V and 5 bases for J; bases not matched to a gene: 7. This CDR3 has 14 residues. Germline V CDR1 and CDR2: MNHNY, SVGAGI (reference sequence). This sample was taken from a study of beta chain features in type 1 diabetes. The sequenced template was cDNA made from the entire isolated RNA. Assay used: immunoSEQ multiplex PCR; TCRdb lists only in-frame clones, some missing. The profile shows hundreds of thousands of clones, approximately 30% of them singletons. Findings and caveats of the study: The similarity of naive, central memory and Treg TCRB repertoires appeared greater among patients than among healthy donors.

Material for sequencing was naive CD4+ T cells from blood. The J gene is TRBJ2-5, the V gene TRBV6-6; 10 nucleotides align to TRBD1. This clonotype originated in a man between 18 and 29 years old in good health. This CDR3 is CASTGTGVAETQYF. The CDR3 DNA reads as TGTGCCAGCACGGGGACAGGGGTGGCGGAGACCCAGTACTTC.